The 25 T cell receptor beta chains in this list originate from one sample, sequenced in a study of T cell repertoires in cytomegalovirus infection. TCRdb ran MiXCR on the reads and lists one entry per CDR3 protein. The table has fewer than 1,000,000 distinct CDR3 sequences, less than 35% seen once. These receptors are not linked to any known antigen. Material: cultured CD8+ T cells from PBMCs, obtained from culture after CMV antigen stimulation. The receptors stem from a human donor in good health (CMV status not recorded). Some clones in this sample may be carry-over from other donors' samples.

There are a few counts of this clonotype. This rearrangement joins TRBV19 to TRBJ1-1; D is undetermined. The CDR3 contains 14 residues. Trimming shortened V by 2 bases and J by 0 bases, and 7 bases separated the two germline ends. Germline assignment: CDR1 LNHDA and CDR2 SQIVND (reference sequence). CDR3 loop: CASSIIVMNTEAFF. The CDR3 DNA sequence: TGTGCCAGTAGTATAATCGTCATGAACACTGAAGCTTTCTTT.

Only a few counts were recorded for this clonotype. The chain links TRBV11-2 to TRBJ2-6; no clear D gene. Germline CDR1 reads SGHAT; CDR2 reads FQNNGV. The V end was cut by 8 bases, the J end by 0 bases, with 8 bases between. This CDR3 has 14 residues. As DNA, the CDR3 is TGTGCCAGCGGCGTTCTCTCTGGGGCCAACGTCCTGACTTTC. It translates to CASGVLSGANVLTF.

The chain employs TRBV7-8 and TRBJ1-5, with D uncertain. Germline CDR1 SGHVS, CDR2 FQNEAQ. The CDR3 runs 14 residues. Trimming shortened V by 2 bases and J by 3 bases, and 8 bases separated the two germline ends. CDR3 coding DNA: TGTGCCAGCAGCTTACCGGACCTCAATCAGCCCCAGCATTTT. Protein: CASSLPDLNQPQHF.

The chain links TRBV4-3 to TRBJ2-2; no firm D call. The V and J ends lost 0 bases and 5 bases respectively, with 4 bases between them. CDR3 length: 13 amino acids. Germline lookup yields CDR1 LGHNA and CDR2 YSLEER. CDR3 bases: TGCGCCAGCAGCCAAGACCGGACCGGGGAGCTGTTTTTT. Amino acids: CASSQDRTGELFF.

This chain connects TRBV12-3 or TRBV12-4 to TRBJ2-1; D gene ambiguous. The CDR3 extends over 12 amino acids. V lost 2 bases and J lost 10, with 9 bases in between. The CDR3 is CASSLLPHEQFF. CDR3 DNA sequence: TGTGCCAGCAGTTTACTACCCCACGAGCAGTTCTTC.

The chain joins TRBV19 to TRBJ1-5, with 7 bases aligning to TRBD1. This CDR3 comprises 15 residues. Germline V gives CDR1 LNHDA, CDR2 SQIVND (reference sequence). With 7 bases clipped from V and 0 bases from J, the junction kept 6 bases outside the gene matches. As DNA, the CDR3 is TGTGCCAGTAAGAACAGGGGTGGTAGCAATCAGCCCCAGCATTTT. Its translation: CASKNRGGSNQPQHF.

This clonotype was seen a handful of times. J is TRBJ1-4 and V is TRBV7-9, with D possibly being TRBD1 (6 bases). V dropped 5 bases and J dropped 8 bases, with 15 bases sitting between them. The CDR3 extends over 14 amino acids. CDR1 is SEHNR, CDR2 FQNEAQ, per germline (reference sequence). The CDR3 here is CASSLTGFREKLFF. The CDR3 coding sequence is TGTGCCAGCAGCCTCACAGGGTTCCGGGAAAAACTGTTTTTT.

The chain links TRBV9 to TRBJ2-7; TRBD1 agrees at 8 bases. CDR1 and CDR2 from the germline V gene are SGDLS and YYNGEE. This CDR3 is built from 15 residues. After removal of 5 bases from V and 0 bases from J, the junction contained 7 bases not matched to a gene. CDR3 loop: CASSEDRAGSYEQYF. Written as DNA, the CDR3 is TGTGCCAGCAGTGAGGACAGGGCGGGCTCCTACGAGCAGTACTTC.

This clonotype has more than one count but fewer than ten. The CDR3, as DNA: TGTGCCAGCAGCTCGGACGGGACAGACACCGGGGAGCTGTTTTTT. This encodes CASSSDGTDTGELFF. The V gene is TRBV5-5, the J gene TRBJ2-2, with TRBD1 identical over 7 bases. Per the germline V gene, CDR1 is SGHKS and CDR2 is YYEKEE (reference sequence). CDR3 length equals 15 residues. V was pared by 3 bases and J by 3 bases, with 5 bases of the junction left unmatched.

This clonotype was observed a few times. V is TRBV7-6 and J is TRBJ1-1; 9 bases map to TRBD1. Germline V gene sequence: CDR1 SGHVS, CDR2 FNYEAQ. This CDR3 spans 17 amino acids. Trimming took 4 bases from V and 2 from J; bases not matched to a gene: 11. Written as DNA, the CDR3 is TGTGCCAGCAGCTCGGCGGGCCGGACAGGGGCAAACACTGAAGCTTTCTTT. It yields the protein CASSSAGRTGANTEAFF. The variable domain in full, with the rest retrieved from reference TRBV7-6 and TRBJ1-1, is GAGVSQSPRYKVTKRGQDVALRCDPISGHVSLYWYRQALGQGPEFLTYFNYEAQQDKSGLPNDRFSAERPEGSISTLTIQRTEQRDSAMYRCASSSAGRTGANTEAFFGQGTRLTVV.

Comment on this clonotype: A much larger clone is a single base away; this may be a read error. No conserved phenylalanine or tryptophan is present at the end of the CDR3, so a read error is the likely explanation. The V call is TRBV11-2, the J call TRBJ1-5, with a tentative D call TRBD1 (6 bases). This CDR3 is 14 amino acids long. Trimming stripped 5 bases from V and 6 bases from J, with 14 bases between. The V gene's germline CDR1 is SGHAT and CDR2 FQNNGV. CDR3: CASSPGQMGQPQHL. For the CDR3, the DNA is TGTGCCAGCAGCCCTGGACAGATGGGTCAGCCCCAGCATCTT.

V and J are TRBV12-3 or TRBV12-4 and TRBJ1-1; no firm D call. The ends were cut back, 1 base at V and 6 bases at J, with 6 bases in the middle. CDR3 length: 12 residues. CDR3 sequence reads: CASSLVLAEAFF. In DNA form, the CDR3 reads TGTGCCAGCAGTTTAGTCCTTGCTGAAGCTTTCTTT.

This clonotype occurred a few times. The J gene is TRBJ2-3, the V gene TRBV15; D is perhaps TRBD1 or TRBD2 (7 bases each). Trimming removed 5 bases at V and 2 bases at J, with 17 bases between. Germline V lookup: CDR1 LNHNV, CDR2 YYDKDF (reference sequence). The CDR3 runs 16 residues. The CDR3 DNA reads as TGTGCCACCAGCCGTTCAGGGGGGGAAATCACAGATACGCAGTATTTT. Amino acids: CATSRSGGEITDTQYF.

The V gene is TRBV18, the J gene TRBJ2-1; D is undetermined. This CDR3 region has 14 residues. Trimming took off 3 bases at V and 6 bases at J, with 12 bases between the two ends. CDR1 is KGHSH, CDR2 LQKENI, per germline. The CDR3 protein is CASSPEVVGNEQFF. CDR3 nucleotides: TGTGCCAGCTCACCCGAGGTAGTCGGCAATGAGCAGTTCTTC.

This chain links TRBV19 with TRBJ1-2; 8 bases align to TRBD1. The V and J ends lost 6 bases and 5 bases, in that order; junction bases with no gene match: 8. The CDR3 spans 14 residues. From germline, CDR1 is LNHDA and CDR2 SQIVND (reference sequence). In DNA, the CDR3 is TGTGCCAGTAGCAGCAGGGGGCAAAGATATGGCTACACCTTC. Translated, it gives CASSSRGQRYGYTF.

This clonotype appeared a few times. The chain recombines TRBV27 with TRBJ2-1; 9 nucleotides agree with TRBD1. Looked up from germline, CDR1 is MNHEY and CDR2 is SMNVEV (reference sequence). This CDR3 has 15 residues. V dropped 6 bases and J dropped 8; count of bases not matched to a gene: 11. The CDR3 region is CASSQDRGIGYEQFF. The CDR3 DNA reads TGTGCCAGCAGCCAAGACAGGGGGATAGGCTATGAGCAGTTCTTC.

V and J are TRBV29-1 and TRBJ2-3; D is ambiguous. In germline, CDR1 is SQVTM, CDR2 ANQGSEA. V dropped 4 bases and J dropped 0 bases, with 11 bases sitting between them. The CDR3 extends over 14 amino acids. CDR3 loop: CSVGGEVSTDTQYF. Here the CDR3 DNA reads TGCAGCGTTGGAGGCGAAGTAAGCACAGATACGCAGTATTTT.

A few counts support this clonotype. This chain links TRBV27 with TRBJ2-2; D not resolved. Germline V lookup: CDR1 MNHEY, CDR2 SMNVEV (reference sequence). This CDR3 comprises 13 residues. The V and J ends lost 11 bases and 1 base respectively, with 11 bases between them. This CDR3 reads CAAKRGNTGELFF. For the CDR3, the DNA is TGTGCCGCCAAGAGAGGGAACACCGGGGAGCTGTTTTTT.

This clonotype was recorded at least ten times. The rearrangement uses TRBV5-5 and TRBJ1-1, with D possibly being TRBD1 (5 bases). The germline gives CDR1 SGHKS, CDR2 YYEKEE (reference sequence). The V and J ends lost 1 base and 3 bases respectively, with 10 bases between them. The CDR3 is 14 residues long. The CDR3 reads CASSLPTADTEAFF. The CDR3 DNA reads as TGTGCCAGCAGCTTGCCGACAGCGGACACTGAAGCTTTCTTT. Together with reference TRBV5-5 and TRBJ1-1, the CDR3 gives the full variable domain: DAGVTQSPTHLIKTRGQQVTLRCSPISGHKSVSWYQQVLGQGPQFIFQYYEKEERGRGNFPDRFSARQFPNYSSELNVNALLLGDSALYLCASSLPTADTEAFFGQGTRLTVV.

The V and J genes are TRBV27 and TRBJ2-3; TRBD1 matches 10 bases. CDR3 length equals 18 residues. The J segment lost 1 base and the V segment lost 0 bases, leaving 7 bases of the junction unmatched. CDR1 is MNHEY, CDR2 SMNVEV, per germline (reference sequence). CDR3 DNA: TGTGCCAGCAGTTTATCGTTGGGGACAGGGGTCCGCACAGATACGCAGTATTTT. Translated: CASSLSLGTGVRTDTQYF.

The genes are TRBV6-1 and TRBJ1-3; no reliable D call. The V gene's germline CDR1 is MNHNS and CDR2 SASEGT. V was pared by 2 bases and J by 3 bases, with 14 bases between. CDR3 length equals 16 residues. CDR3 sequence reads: CASSENVAASGNTIYF. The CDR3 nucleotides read TGTGCCAGCAGTGAAAACGTGGCAGCCAGTGGAAACACCATATATTTT.

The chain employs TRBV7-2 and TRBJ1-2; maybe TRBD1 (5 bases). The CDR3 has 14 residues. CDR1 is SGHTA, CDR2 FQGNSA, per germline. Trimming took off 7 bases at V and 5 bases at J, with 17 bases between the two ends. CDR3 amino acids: CASTNPGPYYGYTF. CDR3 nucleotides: TGTGCCAGCACCAACCCGGGACCCTATTATGGCTACACCTTC. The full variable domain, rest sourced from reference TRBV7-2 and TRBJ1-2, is GAGVSQSPSNKVTEKGKDVELRCDPISGHTALYWYRQSLGQGLEFLIYFQGNSAPDKSGLPSDRFSAERTGGSVSTLTIQRTQQEDSAVYLCASTNPGPYYGYTFGSGTRLTVV.

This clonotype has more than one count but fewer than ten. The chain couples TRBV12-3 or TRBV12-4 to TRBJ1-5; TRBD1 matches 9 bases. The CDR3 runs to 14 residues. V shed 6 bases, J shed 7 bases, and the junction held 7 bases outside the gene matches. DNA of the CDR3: TGTGCCAGCAGGCCCGGGACAGGGCTGCAGCCCCAGCATTTT. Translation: CASRPGTGLQPQHF.

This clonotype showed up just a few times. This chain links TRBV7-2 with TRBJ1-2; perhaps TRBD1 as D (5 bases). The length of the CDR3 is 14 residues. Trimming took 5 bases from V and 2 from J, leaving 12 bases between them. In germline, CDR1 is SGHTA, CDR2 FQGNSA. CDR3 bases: TGTGCCAGCAGCCGGGACTTCAAGAACTATGGCTACACCTTC. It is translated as CASSRDFKNYGYTF.

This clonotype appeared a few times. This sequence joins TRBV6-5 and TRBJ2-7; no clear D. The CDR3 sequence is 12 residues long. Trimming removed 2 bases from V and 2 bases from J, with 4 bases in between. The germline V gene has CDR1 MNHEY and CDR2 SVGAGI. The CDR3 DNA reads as TGTGCCAGCAGTTACGATGCCTACGAGCAGTACTTC. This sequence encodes CASSYDAYEQYF.